This TCR beta chain comes out of a study of blood T cell repertoires in COVID-19. The overall study: COVID-19 samples collected from the United States, Italy and Spain covered acute and convalescent phases. PBMCs, B-cell-depleted T cells, or T cells were the source of the cDNA or gDNA that made up the material.

There are 10 residues in the CDR3. With 6 bases removed from V and 12 bases from J, the gap between germline ends came to 6 bases. The V gene's germline CDR1 is MNHEY and CDR2 SVGAGI. Under the authors' procedure: Amplification of reference gene primers provided the estimated nucleated cell counts. The table came from immunoSEQ multiplex PCR; TCRdb's copy has only in-frame clones and leaves some out. V, J and clone size are those of that table, while D and trimming were read from the DNA. This sample has about 280,000 clones, with roughly 87% found just once. The sequenced sample was peripheral blood. The receptor's source is a young man with active or convalescent COVID-19. The V call is TRBV6-5, the J call TRBJ1-6; the D is unclear. CDR3: CASRAGPLHF. The CDR3 bases are TGTGCCAGCAGGGCGGGACCCCTCCACTTT.